A single sample gave rise to the 21 T cell receptor beta chains below, sequenced in a study of follicular helper T cells after annual influenza vaccination. Method: immunoSEQ multiplex PCR; TCRdb's copy keeps in-frame clones and lacks some. The table lists about 9,300 clones, roughly 89% of them singletons, with roughly 0.45% in the top ten. The sample's time point: 2015-2016 season, pre-vaccination. The source was CXCR5+ CD38- circulating T follicular helper cells from blood, collected on the day of influenza vaccination. Subset described: circulating Tfh, non-naive CD4+CXCR5+PD-1+ (ICOS+CD38+ or ICOS-CD38-). All receptors derive from an adult who received the influenza vaccine.

The rearrangement uses TRBV5-1 and TRBJ2-1; D is possibly TRBD2 (5 bases). Germline loops: CDR1 SGHRS, CDR2 YFSETQ. Trimming took 0 bases from V and 0 from J, leaving 13 bases between them. The CDR3 extends over 17 amino acids. The CDR3 loop is CASSLAGSGGSYNEQFF. The CDR3 region has the DNA TGCGCCAGCAGCTTGGCAGGAAGTGGAGGCTCCTACAATGAGCAGTTCTTC.

This chain connects TRBV5-1 to TRBJ2-7; D remains ambiguous. Looked up from germline, CDR1 is SGHRS and CDR2 is YFSETQ. V gave up 0 bases and J gave up 3 bases, with 1 base separating them. The CDR3 has 11 amino acids. Here the CDR3 DNA reads TGCGCCAGCAGCTTGGACTACGAGCAGTACTTC. Protein sequence: CASSLDYEQYF.

V and J are TRBV19 and TRBJ1-1, with TRBD1 as a possible D gene (6 bases). Germline CDR1 reads LNHDA; CDR2 reads SQIVND (reference sequence). V lost 4 bases, J lost 4 bases, and 7 bases lay in between. CDR3 length equals 12 residues. This chain's CDR3 is CASSRQATEAFF. The CDR3, as DNA: TGTGCCAGTAGTAGACAGGCCACTGAAGCTTTCTTT.

The rearrangement links TRBV5-1 to TRBJ1-2, with 7 bases fitting TRBD1. Germline trimming cut 4 bases from V and 8 bases from J; bases unmatched to any gene: 5. Per the germline V gene, CDR1 is SGHRS and CDR2 is YFSETQ. This CDR3 is built from 12 residues. The chain's CDR3 is CASSPTGWGYTF. In DNA form, the CDR3 reads TGCGCCAGCAGCCCGACAGGGTGGGGCTACACCTTC.

The chain combines TRBV14 with TRBJ1-2, with 7 nucleotides matching TRBD1. Germline V gene data show CDR1 as SGHDN and CDR2 as FVKESK. The CDR3 is 13 amino acids. The V segment lost 1 base and the J segment 6 bases; nucleotides outside the gene matches: 2. As DNA, the CDR3 is TGTGCCAGCAGCCAAGTACAGGGGAATGGCTACACCTTC. Amino acid sequence: CASSQVQGNGYTF.

CDR3 loop: CASSSRQESGELFF. CDR3 in DNA: TGTGCCAGCAGCTCCAGACAGGAGTCCGGGGAGCTGTTTTTT. This chain joins TRBV5-7 and TRBJ2-2, with D perhaps matching TRBD1 (6 bases). TRBV5-7 is placed among ORFs of uncertain function. The CDR3 covers 14 residues. Trimming took 3 bases from V and 6 from J, leaving 12 bases between them.

This chain uses TRBV5-1 with TRBJ2-2; 8 positions agree with TRBD2. This CDR3 is built from 15 residues. Germline V gives CDR1 SGHRS, CDR2 YFSETQ. V dropped 4 bases and J dropped 2; count of bases not matched to a gene: 4. The CDR3, as DNA: TGCGCCAGCAGCCGTAGCGGGGATAACACCGGGGAGCTGTTTTTT. Protein product: CASSRSGDNTGELFF. The entire variable domain, with the rest obtained from reference TRBV5-1 and TRBJ2-2, is as follows: KAGVTQTPRYLIKTRGQQVTLSCSPISGHRSVSWYQQTPGQGLQFLFEYFSETQRNKGNFPGRFSGRQFSNSRSEMNVSTLELGDSALYLCASSRSGDNTGELFFGEGSRLTVL.

The chain links TRBV25-1 to TRBJ2-7; a possible D gene is TRBD1 (5 bases). The V and J ends lost 8 bases and 0 bases respectively, with 11 bases between them. Germline assignment: CDR1 MGHDK and CDR2 SYGVNS. The CDR3 length is 13 residues. CDR3 sequence reads: CASHDRSSYEQYF. Written as DNA, the CDR3 is TGTGCCAGCCACGACAGAAGCTCCTACGAGCAGTACTTC.

V and J are TRBV10-2 and TRBJ2-7; 12 positions match TRBD2. This CDR3 spans 15 amino acids. The germline V gene has CDR1 WSHSY and CDR2 SAAADI. V was pared by 7 bases and J by 0 bases, with 4 bases of the junction left unmatched. The CDR3 nucleotides read TGCGCCAGCAAGGAGACTAGCGGGAGCTCCTACGAGCAGTACTTC. As protein: CASKETSGSSYEQYF.

This chain uses TRBV6-6 with TRBJ1-2; D unclear. With 0 bases removed from V and 7 bases from J, the gap between germline ends came to 9 bases. The CDR3 is made up of 13 amino acids. Germline V gene lookup returns CDR1 MNHNY and CDR2 SVGAGI (reference sequence). CDR3: CASSYSESAGYTF. As DNA, the CDR3 is TGTGCCAGCAGTTACTCGGAGTCAGCTGGCTACACCTTC.

The V and J genes are TRBV27 and TRBJ1-6, with 7 bases identical to TRBD1. CDR3 length equals 14 residues. V gave up 5 bases and J gave up 9 bases; unmatched junction bases: 7. The V gene's germline CDR1 is MNHEY and CDR2 SMNVEV (reference sequence). The CDR3: CASSRQYRGSPLHF. The CDR3 region has the DNA TGTGCCAGCAGTCGTCAATACAGGGGTTCACCCCTCCACTTT.

As DNA, the CDR3 is TGTGCCAGCAGCCGGTTCAACAGGGTCTCGAACACTGAAGCTTTCTTT. Translation: CASSRFNRVSNTEAFF. This sequence joins TRBV14 and TRBJ1-1, with D tentatively TRBD1 (6 bases). From germline, CDR1 is SGHDN and CDR2 FVKESK. The CDR3 runs 16 residues. The V end lost 4 bases, the J end lost 1 base, and 16 bases lay between the germline ends.

J is TRBJ2-3 and V is TRBV10-2; 7 positions agree with TRBD2. Germline values: CDR1 WSHSY, CDR2 SAAADI. The length of the CDR3 is 13 residues. After removal of 7 bases from V and 7 bases from J, the junction contained 8 bases not matched to a gene. This CDR3 reads CASTTSLGHTQYF. The CDR3 DNA follows: TGCGCCAGCACGACTAGCCTGGGTCATACGCAGTATTTT.

In nucleotides, the CDR3 is TGTGCCAGCAGCTTACGAAACGGGGGTAAAAACTATGGCTACACCTTC. Translation gives CASSLRNGGKNYGYTF. This sequence joins TRBV7-2 and TRBJ1-2, with D perhaps TRBD1 (5 bases). Trimming took off 2 bases at V and 2 bases at J, with 15 bases between the two ends. The germline V gene encodes CDR1 SGHTA and CDR2 FQGNSA. This CDR3 contains 16 residues.

The rearrangement joins TRBV7-2 to TRBJ2-3; 12 bases fit TRBD2. V shed 2 bases, J shed 7 bases, and the junction held 7 bases outside the gene matches. The CDR3 is 16 amino acids. The germline CDR1 and CDR2 sequences are SGHTA and FQGNSA. The CDR3 here is CASSLSLAGGAHTQYF. CDR3 in DNA: TGTGCCAGCAGCTTATCGCTAGCGGGGGGGGCGCATACGCAGTATTTT.

This rearrangement joins TRBV7-9 to TRBJ2-2; D uncertain. This CDR3 contains 15 residues. The V gene lost 1 base and the J gene lost 5 bases, with 11 bases spanning the gap. Germline CDR1 SEHNR, CDR2 FQNEAQ (reference sequence). The CDR3 sequence is CASSLGLFATGELFF. The DNA of the CDR3 is TGTGCCAGCAGCTTAGGTCTTTTTGCGACCGGGGAGCTGTTTTTT.

The chain recombines TRBV19 with TRBJ2-6; TRBD2 is a possible D gene (5 bases). V lost 2 bases and J 1 base, leaving 6 bases between the germline ends. Germline V gene data show CDR1 as LNHDA and CDR2 as SQIVND (reference sequence). The CDR3 loop spans 15 amino acids. The chain's CDR3 is CASSIWESGANVLTF. The DNA of the CDR3 is TGTGCCAGTAGTATATGGGAGTCTGGGGCCAACGTCCTGACTTTC.

The chain employs TRBV10-3 and TRBJ1-5; maybe TRBD1 (5 bases). Trimming shortened V by 3 bases and J by 2 bases, and 11 bases separated the two germline ends. The CDR3 is 15 amino acids. CDR1 is ENHRY and CDR2 is SYGVKD in the germline V gene. The CDR3 DNA follows: TGTGCCATCAGTGACGCTGGGGGGGGCAATCAGCCCCAGCATTTT. Protein: CAISDAGGGNQPQHF.

The gene calls are TRBV4-2 and TRBJ2-3; D is ambiguous. This CDR3 contains 14 residues. Germline loops: CDR1 LGHNA, CDR2 YNFKEQ. The germline V and J ends were trimmed by 0 bases and 6 bases, with 10 bases remaining between them. CDR3 DNA sequence: TGTGCCAGCAGCCAAGATCCCCAGACGGATACGCAGTATTTT. Amino acid sequence: CASSQDPQTDTQYF.

The gene calls are TRBV30 and TRBJ1-6; D remains unclear. Trimming stripped 0 bases from V and 3 bases from J, with 9 bases between. There are 15 residues in the CDR3. The V gene's germline CDR1 is GTSNPN and CDR2 SVGIG (reference sequence). The CDR3: CAWSVVGDYNSPLHF. The CDR3 coding sequence is TGTGCCTGGAGTGTTGTAGGCGACTATAATTCACCCCTCCACTTT.

The chain uses TRBV29-1 and TRBJ2-5; TRBD1 might be the D (5 bases). Germline lookup yields CDR1 SQVTM and CDR2 ANQGSEA. V was clipped by 3 bases and J by 7 bases, with 18 bases between them. This CDR3 has 14 residues. CDR3 bases: TGCAGCGTTGAGGACACCATAACTCAGGGGACCCAGTACTTC. Translated: CSVEDTITQGTQYF.